These T cell receptor beta chains were read from a single sample in a study of cytomegalovirus exposure and HLA in healthy donors. Here immunoSEQ multiplex PCR was the method, and the copy in TCRdb shows in-frame clones only, minus some. Of 250,000 or so clones detected, around nine tenths appear once; the ten largest clones hold around 1.7%. The sequenced material came from PBMCs. Receptors were obtained from a girl aged 2 to 9 in good health and CMV-seronegative. The CDR3 runs from the conserved cysteine through the conserved F or W. A D gene is named only where the DNA matches it firmly. Not all rows give a size; the values are once, few, many and, for expanded clones, a class.

d_call	v_call	clone_size	j_call	cdr3_nt	cdr3_aa
NA	TRBV7-9	NA	TRBJ1-2	TGTGCCAGCAGCCATCCCGGACAAGGGAATAATGGCTACACCTTC	CASSHPGQGNNGYTF
NA	TRBV6-5	NA	TRBJ1-2	TGTGCCAGCGCAACCACACCCGGCGTCGGGGGGTACTACACCTTC	CASATTPGVGGYYTF
NA	TRBV21-1	NA	TRBJ1-4	TGTGCCAGCAGCCTCTCCTGGCGGGGGGCTAATGAAAAACTGTTTTTT	CASSLSWRGANEKLFF
NA	TRBV6-4	NA	TRBJ2-7	TGTGCCAGCCTTCCCTACGAGCAGTACTTC	CASLPYEQYF
TRBD1	TRBV2	NA	TRBJ1-5	TGTGCCAGCAGGGGGGACAGGAGCCTTCTGAGTACCCAGCCCCAGCATTTT	CASRGDRSLLSTQPQHF
NA	TRBV5-1	NA	TRBJ2-5	TGCGCCAGCAGCTTGGACCCGGGGAAACAAGAGACCCAGTACTTC	CASSLDPGKQETQYF
NA	TRBV29-1	NA	TRBJ2-7	TGCAGCGTAGTTAGCGACGAGCAGTACTTC	CSVVSDEQYF
NA	TRBV6-6	NA	TRBJ1-1	TGTGCCACCGCCGGGTACGGGAACACTGAAGCTTTCTTT	CATAGYGNTEAFF
NA	TRBV6-6	once	TRBJ1-1	TGTGCCAGCAGTTACTCGATCGCCCGGTCTGTGACTGAAGCTTTCTTT	CASSYSIARSVTEAFF
TRBD1	TRBV30	NA	TRBJ2-5	TGTGCCTGGAGTGTAGGGACAGGGGAGACCCAGTACTTC	CAWSVGTGETQYF
NA	TRBV27	once	TRBJ2-7	TGTGCCAGCAGTTTCCGAGGGGGACCCTACGAGCAGTACTTC	CASSFRGGPYEQYF
NA	TRBV13	NA	TRBJ1-1	TGTGCCAGCAGCTTCTGGCGGCAGAACACTGAAGCTTTCTTT	CASSFWRQNTEAFF
TRBD1	TRBV6-1	NA	TRBJ1-4	TGTGCCAGCAGAGACTGGGACAGGGGCGAAAAACTGTTTTTT	CASRDWDRGEKLFF
TRBD1	TRBV11-1	once	TRBJ2-5	TGTGCCAGCAGCTACCGGGACAGGGGTCGAGAGACCCAGTACTTC	CASSYRDRGRETQYF
NA	TRBV10-1	NA	TRBJ2-1	TGCGCCAGCAGTTTCGCGGGTAATGAGCAGTTCTTC	CASSFAGNEQFF
TRBD2	TRBV5-1	NA	TRBJ2-3	TGCGCCAGCAGCTTGGGACTAGCGGGGGGGCCTTCCTCCAGCACAGATACGCAGTATTTT	CASSLGLAGGPSSSTDTQYF
NA	TRBV5-1	NA	TRBJ2-2	TGCGCCAGCAGCTTGGGAACCGGTACGGTCGGGACCGGGGAGCTGTTTTTT	CASSLGTGTVGTGELFF
NA	TRBV10-3	NA	TRBJ2-7	TGTGCCATCAGTGAGTCCCCGGGGTCGGGCTCCTACGAGCAGTACTTC	CAISESPGSGSYEQYF
TRBD1	TRBV28	NA	TRBJ2-6	TGTGCCAGCAGAGCCGGGACAGGGTTGTCGGGGGCCAACGTCCTGACTTTC	CASRAGTGLSGANVLTF
TRBD1	TRBV7-7	NA	TRBJ1-6	TGTGCTAGCAGCGACCCGGGACAGTATTTTAGTCTTTATAATTCACCCCTCCACTTT	CASSDPGQYFSLYNSPLHF
TRBD2	TRBV7-2	NA	TRBJ2-3	TGTGCCAGCAGCTCTAGCGGGGGGAGTACAGATACGCAGTATTTT	CASSSSGGSTDTQYF
NA	TRBV20-1	NA	TRBJ1-2	TGCAGTGCTAGGGGAGTCTATGGCTACACCTTC	CSARGVYGYTF
NA	TRBV2	NA	TRBJ2-7	TGTGCCAGCATCCCCCGCGGAGTCGCCTACGAGCAGTACTTC	CASIPRGVAYEQYF
NA	TRBV6-1	NA	TRBJ2-6	TGTGCCAGCAGTGGACGACCCCTGGGGCAGGGCACCTCTGGGGCCAACGTCCTGACTTTC	CASSGRPLGQGTSGANVLTF
TRBD1	TRBV29-1	NA	TRBJ1-4	TGCAGCGCCCAAGCCGGGACAGCAAATGAAAAACTGTTTTTT	CSAQAGTANEKLFF
NA	TRBV4-2	NA	TRBJ2-7	TGTGCCAGCAGCCAAGATCGAGGAAACGAGCAGTACTTC	CASSQDRGNEQYF
TRBD2	TRBV10-3	NA	TRBJ2-1	TGTGCCGTCCGACTAGCGGGAGTCAATGAGCAGTTCTTC	CAVRLAGVNEQFF
NA	TRBV2	NA	TRBJ2-3	TGTGCCAGCAGTGGAGGAGTTTTAGAAACAGATACGCAGTATTTT	CASSGGVLETDTQYF
NA	TRBV30	NA	TRBJ2-5	TGTGCCTGGGGGGAGACGGGGGTCGAGTACCAAGAGACCCAGTACTTC	CAWGETGVEYQETQYF
TRBD1	TRBV14	once	TRBJ2-2	TGTGCCAGCAGCCAGATCAGGGGGTTGTACACCGGGGAGCTGTTTTTT	CASSQIRGLYTGELFF
NA	TRBV19	NA	TRBJ1-2	TGTGCCAGTAGCAGTACAGGGTTTAACTATGGCTACACCTTC	CASSSTGFNYGYTF
TRBD2	TRBV7-9	once	TRBJ2-7	TGTGCCAGCATTGGGACTAGCGGGAGTACCTACGAGCAGTACTTC	CASIGTSGSTYEQYF
NA	TRBV29-1	NA	TRBJ1-1	TGCAGCGTTCCGGGCACTGAAGCTTTCTTT	CSVPGTEAFF
NA	TRBV6-5	NA	TRBJ1-4	TGTGCCAGCAGTTACCGGGGGGGGCTCGGTGAAAAACTGTTTTTT	CASSYRGGLGEKLFF
NA	TRBV7-3	NA	TRBJ2-2	TGTGCCAGCAGCTCCCCAGGGGCCGGGGAGCTGTTTTTT	CASSSPGAGELFF
TRBD2	TRBV27	NA	TRBJ2-1	TGTGCCAGCAGTTTAGCGGGGGGCAATGAGCAGTTCTTC	CASSLAGGNEQFF
TRBD1	TRBV5-6	NA	TRBJ1-2	TGTGCCAGCAGCGCGGGACAGGGAGGAGTCTACACCTTC	CASSAGQGGVYTF
TRBD2	TRBV27	NA	TRBJ2-7	TGTGCCAGCAGTTCACTGGCTAGCGGGAGAGGCGAGCAGTACTTC	CASSSLASGRGEQYF
TRBD1	TRBV18	NA	TRBJ1-2	TGTGCCAGCGCCGCCGGGGCAGGGGGTAACTATGGCTACACCTTC	CASAAGAGGNYGYTF
NA	TRBV6-5	NA	TRBJ1-2	TGTGCCAGCAGAATGGACAGTTCAGGCTATGGCTACACCTTC	CASRMDSSGYGYTF
NA	TRBV11-2	NA	TRBJ1-1	TGTGCCAGCAGCCTGGGGCGGACTGAAGCTTTCTTT	CASSLGRTEAFF
TRBD1	TRBV29-1	NA	TRBJ1-1	TGCAGCGGAATTCCCGGGACAGGGGGCAAGGAAGCTTTCTTT	CSGIPGTGGKEAFF
NA	TRBV5-1	few	TRBJ1-3	TGCGCCAGCAGCTTCTCAGACACCATATATTTT	CASSFSDTIYF
NA	TRBV6-5	once	TRBJ2-1	TGTGCCAGCACCTCCAATTCGTTGGGAGGACAGCAGTTCTTC	CASTSNSLGGQQFF
TRBD2	TRBV5-1	NA	TRBJ2-7	TGCGCCAGCAGCTTGGATATGAGCGGGAGAGGCTACGAGCAGTACTTC	CASSLDMSGRGYEQYF
NA	TRBV28	NA	TRBJ1-2	TGTGCCAGCAGTTCCCGGACTTGGACCCTAAACTATGGCTACACCTTC	CASSSRTWTLNYGYTF
NA	TRBV29-1	NA	TRBJ1-3	TGCAGCGTTGTCGTACAGGGTCGTGGAAACACCATATATTTT	CSVVVQGRGNTIYF
NA	TRBV4-1	NA	TRBJ1-1	TGCGCCAGTGGGTATTCGGGTGAAGCTTTCTTT	CASGYSGEAFF
TRBD2	TRBV2	NA	TRBJ2-7	TGTGCCAGCAGTCGAGGACTAGCGGATACCTACGAGCAGTACTTC	CASSRGLADTYEQYF
NA	TRBV20-1	NA	TRBJ2-1	TGCAGTAGGCCGGGGGACAATGAGCAGTTCTTC	CSRPGDNEQFF
NA	TRBV7-2	NA	TRBJ2-7	TGTGCCAGCAGCTTAGAACTAGCCCCACCCCGCGAGCAGTACTTC	CASSLELAPPREQYF
TRBD2	TRBV13	NA	TRBJ2-1	TGTGCCAGCAGCCCCGGAGGTAGCGGGGCCAATGAGCAGTTCTTC	CASSPGGSGANEQFF
NA	TRBV7-3	NA	TRBJ2-1	TGTGCCAGCAGCTTATCGACTACAAACAATGAGCAGTTCTTC	CASSLSTTNNEQFF
TRBD2	TRBV28	NA	TRBJ2-3	TGTGCCAGCATTAGCGGGACCCCCTTAGGTGCGCAGTATTTT	CASISGTPLGAQYF
TRBD1	TRBV2	once	TRBJ2-2	TGTGCCACCGTATCCCCCGGGACAGAGAACACCGGGGAGCTGTTTTTT	CATVSPGTENTGELFF